The clone carrying this T cell receptor (beta chain) was seen a handful of times. Its target is not known. These data originate in a study of beta chain features in type 1 diabetes. Study results and limitations: Researchers report that Type 1 diabetes patients had moderately but significantly shorter TCRB CDR3s across all four CD4+ subsets.

Sequencing targeted expressed TCRB transcripts, as all isolated RNA had been reverse transcribed. The table came from immunoSEQ multiplex PCR; TCRdb's copy has only in-frame clones and leaves some out. The top ten hold 0.3% to 0.35% of the sample, which has approximately 27,000 clones, 49% seen once. The germline V gene encodes CDR1 SGHRS and CDR2 YFSETQ. The J segment lost 0 bases and the V segment lost 4 bases, leaving 9 bases of the junction unmatched. The CDR3 is made up of 18 amino acids. This receptor was identified in a man aged 30-40 years with type 1 diabetes. The chain carries TRBV5-1 and TRBJ2-3, with 12 bases matching TRBD2. Sequenced input: stem cell memory CD4+ T cells from blood. The CDR3 region is CASSTASGRDPSTDTQYF. CDR3 nucleotide sequence: TGCGCCAGCAGCACCGCTAGCGGGAGGGACCCTAGCACAGATACGCAGTATTTT.